This T cell receptor (beta chain) was retrieved from a study of PD-1 blockade in mismatch repair-deficient tumors. Study background: Enrolled about 2012-2016, patients had progressing, pretreated mismatch repair-deficient cancers of over nine types.

The TCR-sequenced patients were a few responders to pembrolizumab. CDR1 LNHDA and CDR2 SQIVND come from the germline V gene (reference sequence). The CDR3 runs to 15 residues. V trimming: 9 bases; J trimming: 1 base; junction bases outside the gene matches: 11. Concerning this clone itself: Its matching antigen is unknown.

Method: immunoSEQ multiplex PCR; TCRdb's copy keeps in-frame clones and lacks some. The sample has about 19,000 clones; around 79% are singletons. Regarding the study as a whole: Rapid post-treatment expansion, then contraction, generally preceding radiologic response, marked tumor-resident clones.

This specimen consisted of PBMCs, obtained 52 weeks after starting pembrolizumab. This TCR was recovered from an adult with mismatch repair-deficient cancer. V and J are TRBV19 and TRBJ2-7, with 8 nucleotides matching TRBD1. CDR3 sequence reads: CASRGQDFLSYEQYF. In DNA, the CDR3 is TGTGCCAGCAGGGGACAGGATTTCTTATCCTACGAGCAGTACTTC.